Listed here are 25 T cell receptor beta chains from one sample, sequenced in a study of T cell repertoires in cytomegalovirus infection. TCRdb recomputed calls from the reads with MiXCR, one row per CDR3 protein. The data show about 280,000 distinct CDR3 sequences, about 20% seen once. These receptors lack a known antigen. This specimen consisted of cultured PBMCs, obtained from culture after CMV antigen stimulation. The receptors come from a human donor in good health (CMV status not recorded). Some clones in this sample may be carry-over from other donors' samples.

V gene TRBV6-5 combines with J gene TRBJ2-7; a possible D gene is TRBD1 (6 bases). Germline loops: CDR1 MNHEY, CDR2 SVGAGI. The V gene lost 2 bases and the J gene lost 1 base, with 15 bases spanning the gap. CDR3 size: 16 residues. The CDR3 sequence is CASSYSLQGWSYEQYF. DNA for the CDR3: TGTGCCAGCAGTTACAGCTTACAGGGCTGGTCCTACGAGCAGTACTTC.

This clonotype was counted ten times or more. This sequence joins TRBV7-2 and TRBJ2-7, with D possibly being TRBD1 or TRBD2 (6 bases each). V was pared by 9 bases and J by 5 bases, with 20 bases between. CDR3 length: 14 amino acids. Looked up from germline, CDR1 is SGHTA and CDR2 is FQGNSA. The CDR3: CASGGPLRKNEQYV. Here the CDR3 DNA reads TGTGCCAGTGGGGGGCCCCTGCGAAAAAACGAGCAGTACGTC.

This clonotype has at least ten counts. The chain has TRBV5-4 and TRBJ1-1; 11 bases match TRBD1. The CDR3 sequence is 15 residues long. Trimming at V came to 4 bases and at J to 4 bases, leaving 6 bases not matched to a gene. CDR1 is SGHNT, CDR2 YYREEE, per germline (reference sequence). Written as DNA, the CDR3 is TGTGCCAGCAGCCCCCGGGACAGGGGGGTCACTGAAGCTTTCTTT. Translation: CASSPRDRGVTEAFF.

A few counts support this clonotype. V usage is TRBV6-1 and J usage is TRBJ2-5; D gene uncertain. Trimming shortened V by 4 bases and J by 5 bases, and 14 bases separated the two germline ends. The CDR3 totals 14 residues. Germline CDR1 MNHNS, CDR2 SASEGT. In DNA form, the CDR3 reads TGTGCCAGCAGTGGATCAGCGTTAGGGGAGACCCAGTACTTC. Amino acid sequence: CASSGSALGETQYF.

There are many counts of this clonotype. The chain is built from TRBV7-2 and TRBJ1-3; the D is unclear. Trimming took 5 bases from V and 5 from J, leaving 7 bases between them. Looked up from germline, CDR1 is SGHTA and CDR2 is FQGNSA. The CDR3 runs to 12 residues. CDR3 DNA sequence: TGTGCCAGCAGCGCGGTTCGAAACACCATATATTTT. Its protein is CASSAVRNTIYF.

In this sample, this clonotype turned up many times. V usage is TRBV7-9 and J usage is TRBJ2-1; no firm D call. V lost 1 base and J lost 0, with 16 bases in between. This CDR3 is built from 18 residues. Germline-derived CDR1 and CDR2 are SEHNR and FQNEAQ (reference sequence). CDR3 nucleotide sequence: TGTGCCAGCAGCTTAGTGGCCGCGACCCAGAGCTCCTACAATGAGCAGTTCTTC. This sequence encodes CASSLVAATQSSYNEQFF.

V is TRBV19 and J is TRBJ1-1; 7 bases agree with TRBD1. Germline assignment: CDR1 LNHDA and CDR2 SQIVND (reference sequence). The length of the CDR3 is 15 residues. V shed 8 bases, J shed 4 bases, and the junction held 13 bases outside the gene matches. CDR3 coding DNA: TGTGCCAGTTTTCGAACCAGGGGGGCCGGCACTGAAGCTTTCTTT. This gives the protein CASFRTRGAGTEAFF.

This clonotype was recorded a few times. The chain uses TRBV24-1 and TRBJ2-3, with no clear D. The germline gives CDR1 KGHDR, CDR2 SFDVKD. V was shortened by 1 base and J by 3 bases, with 10 bases between the two germline ends. The CDR3 consists of 15 residues. CDR3 nucleotide sequence: TGTGCCACCAGTGATTTAACAGAAAGGACAGATACGCAGTATTTT. This encodes CATSDLTERTDTQYF.

This chain uses TRBV5-6 with TRBJ1-1; D remains ambiguous. Germline CDR1 reads SGHDT; CDR2 reads YYEEEE. The CDR3 length is 14 residues. The V gene lost 2 bases and the J gene lost 0 bases, with 8 bases spanning the gap. For the CDR3, the DNA is TGTGCCAGCAGCTTATTGACGGTGAACACTGAAGCTTTCTTT. Translation: CASSLLTVNTEAFF.

There are many counts of this clonotype. This rearrangement joins TRBV7-2 to TRBJ2-7; the D gene is possibly TRBD2 (6 bases). V was pared by 5 bases and J by 2 bases, with 13 bases between. This CDR3 is 14 amino acids long. In germline, CDR1 is SGHTA, CDR2 FQGNSA. CDR3 DNA sequence: TGTGCCAGCAGCCCGGACTACTTCGCCTACGAGCAGTACTTC. Its translation is CASSPDYFAYEQYF.

This clonotype was seen a few times. The gene calls are TRBV5-4 and TRBJ2-1; possibly TRBD1 for D (6 bases). Deletions cut 5 bases from V and 9 bases from J, with 21 bases between. This CDR3 contains 15 residues. Germline V gives CDR1 SGHNT, CDR2 YYREEE (reference sequence). Written as DNA, the CDR3 is TGTGCCAGCAGTTCCGGGTATAGACAGGCTGGTGAGCAGTTCTTC. This sequence encodes CASSSGYRQAGEQFF.

Note on this clonotype: An end of the junction differs from the germline gene, which may be a read error. The rearrangement joins TRBV28 to TRBJ2-5; weak D call: TRBD1 (6 bases). The germline V gene encodes CDR1 MDHEN and CDR2 SYDVKM. The CDR3 totals 13 residues. CDR3 sequence (DNA): TGTGCCAGCAGTTTTGGGGGCCAACAGACCCAGTACTTC. Residues: CASSFGGQQTQYF.

This clonotype occurred many times. This chain links TRBV10-3 with TRBJ1-3; TRBD1 is a possible D gene (5 bases). V was clipped by 8 bases and J by 4 bases, with 12 bases between them. The CDR3 runs 13 residues. The germline CDR1 and CDR2 sequences are ENHRY and SYGVKD. CDR3 bases: TGTGCCATCTCCGCGGGGGACGGAAACACCATATATTTT. It encodes CAISAGDGNTIYF.

Ten or more counts support this clonotype. The gene calls are TRBV7-2 and TRBJ2-3; D uncertain. V gave up 5 bases and J gave up 2 bases, with 14 bases separating them. CDR3 length: 15 residues. Looked up from germline, CDR1 is SGHTA and CDR2 is FQGNSA. The CDR3 nucleotides read TGTGCCAGCAGCACACAAGAGACCCCCACAGATACGCAGTATTTT. Translated: CASSTQETPTDTQYF.

This clonotype was counted at least ten times. This chain links TRBV5-4 with TRBJ2-3; tentative D call: TRBD2 (6 bases). The CDR3 is 15 residues long. V was trimmed by 4 bases and J by 2 bases, leaving 14 bases between them. Germline V gives CDR1 SGHNT, CDR2 YYREEE (reference sequence). CDR3 DNA: TGTGCCAGCAGCGATCCGGGACTGTTCACAGATACGCAGTATTTT. It encodes CASSDPGLFTDTQYF.

This clonotype showed up many times. This chain connects TRBV7-6 to TRBJ2-1, with TRBD2 matching over 10 bases. The length of the CDR3 is 19 residues. Germline V lookup: CDR1 SGHVS, CDR2 FNYEAQ. J lost 6 bases, V lost 1 base, and 15 bases had no gene match. The CDR3, as DNA: TGTGCCAGCAGCTTAGTAGCCGCCTCGGTACTAGCGGGGTCCAATGAGCAGTTCTTC. It yields the protein CASSLVAASVLAGSNEQFF.

This clonotype was seen a handful of times. The V and J genes are TRBV4-1 and TRBJ1-1, with 7 bases that match TRBD1. The CDR3 is 18 residues long. CDR1 is MGHRA, CDR2 YSYEKL, per germline. Trimming cost V 4 bases and J 0 bases; bases outside gene matches: 14. The CDR3 DNA reads as TGCGCCAGCAGCCGAGAGGGACAGATTTCCTTAATGAACACTGAAGCTTTCTTT. This encodes CASSREGQISLMNTEAFF.

This chain connects TRBV20-1 to TRBJ1-3; D is perhaps TRBD1 (6 bases). Trimming removed 3 bases at V and 5 bases at J, with 17 bases between. There are 15 residues in the CDR3. Per the germline V gene, CDR1 is DFQATT and CDR2 is SNEGSKA (reference sequence). CDR3 sequence (DNA): TGCAGTGCTAGCGTTTCGCGGGGGGCGAGAAACACCATATATTTT. Residues: CSASVSRGARNTIYF.

This clonotype occurred a few times. V is TRBV7-2 and J is TRBJ2-3; the D is unclear. V was shortened by 3 bases and J by 4 bases, with 11 bases between the two germline ends. This CDR3 region has 14 residues. Germline-derived CDR1 and CDR2 are SGHTA and FQGNSA. The CDR3 coding sequence is TGTGCCAGCAGCTTCGGGCCAAGCTCAGATACGCAGTATTTT. This encodes CASSFGPSSDTQYF.

This clonotype was observed at least ten times. The J gene is TRBJ2-7, the V gene TRBV6-2 or TRBV6-3; D ambiguous. Germline V gene data show CDR1 as MNHEY and CDR2 as SVGEGT. The CDR3 has 12 amino acids. The V gene lost 5 bases and the J gene lost 3 bases, with 8 bases spanning the gap. The CDR3 DNA follows: TGTGCCAGCAGTCAAGTACTCTACGAGCAGTACGTC. Amino acid sequence: CASSQVLYEQYV.

This clonotype was seen a handful of times. The chain joins TRBV19 to TRBJ2-7, with unresolved D. Germline CDR1 LNHDA, CDR2 SQIVND (reference sequence). The CDR3 has 15 amino acids. V was trimmed by 3 bases and J by 6 bases, leaving 18 bases between them. This chain's CDR3 is CASSILADPPGEQYF. DNA for the CDR3: TGTGCCAGTAGTATCTTGGCGGACCCCCCCGGCGAGCAGTACTTC.

CDR3 nucleotide sequence: TGTGCCAGCAGCAAGACTAGCGAGTACAATGAGCAGTTCTTC. This encodes CASSKTSEYNEQFF. This chain links TRBV7-6 with TRBJ2-1; 8 bases are a match to TRBD2. Germline V CDR1 and CDR2: SGHVS, FNYEAQ. V shed 5 bases, J shed 4 bases, and the junction held 4 bases outside the gene matches. The length of the CDR3 is 14 residues. Full variable domain (remainder filled in from reference TRBV7-6 and TRBJ2-1): GAGVSQSPRYKVTKRGQDVALRCDPISGHVSLYWYRQALGQGPEFLTYFNYEAQQDKSGLPNDRFSAERPEGSISTLTIQRTEQRDSAMYRCASSKTSEYNEQFFGPGTRLTVL.

This clonotype was seen repeatedly, ten times or more. This sequence joins TRBV6-2 or TRBV6-3 and TRBJ1-1; D uncertain. Between the trimmed V and J ends, which lost 6 bases and 3 bases, there was a span of 11 bases. The germline V gene encodes CDR1 MNHEY and CDR2 SVGEGT. The CDR3 has 13 amino acids. CDR3: CASSPRGYTEAFF. In nucleotides, the CDR3 is TGTGCCAGCAGCCCTAGAGGGTACACTGAAGCTTTCTTT.

This clonotype has a handful of counts. The V call is TRBV19, the J call TRBJ1-1; D remains unclear. The V and J ends lost 1 base and 1 base respectively, with 10 bases between them. The germline V gene has CDR1 LNHDA and CDR2 SQIVND (reference sequence). This CDR3 is 15 amino acids long. The CDR3 region has the DNA TGTGCCAGTAGTATAGCGAGGACGGCGAACACTGAAGCTTTCTTT. Translation gives CASSIARTANTEAFF.

This clonotype was recorded a few times. The chain is built from TRBV2 and TRBJ1-2; D remains unclear. CDR3 length: 12 amino acids. V gave up 8 bases and J gave up 2 bases, with 9 bases separating them. CDR1 and CDR2 (germline): SNHLY, FYNNEI. The CDR3 sequence is CASRGSNYGYTF. The DNA of the CDR3 is TGTGCCAGCCGAGGGAGCAACTATGGCTACACCTTC.